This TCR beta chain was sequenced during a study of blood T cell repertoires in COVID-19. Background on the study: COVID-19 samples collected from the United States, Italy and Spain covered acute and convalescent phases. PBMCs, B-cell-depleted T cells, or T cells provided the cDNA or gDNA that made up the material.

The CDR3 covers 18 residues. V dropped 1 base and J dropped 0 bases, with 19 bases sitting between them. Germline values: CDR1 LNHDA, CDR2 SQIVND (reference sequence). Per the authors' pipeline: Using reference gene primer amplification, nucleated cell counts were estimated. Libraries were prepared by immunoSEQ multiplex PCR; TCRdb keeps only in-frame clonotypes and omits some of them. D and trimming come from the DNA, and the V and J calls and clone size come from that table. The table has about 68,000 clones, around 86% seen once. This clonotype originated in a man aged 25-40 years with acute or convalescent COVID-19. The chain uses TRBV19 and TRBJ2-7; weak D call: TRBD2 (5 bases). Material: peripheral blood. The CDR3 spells CASSIAPYRTRSSYEQYF. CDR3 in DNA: TGTGCCAGTAGTATAGCCCCTTATAGGACTCGGAGCTCCTACGAGCAGTACTTC.